The sequence of this TCR beta chain was determined in a study of blood T cell repertoires in COVID-19. Study-level information: PBMCs, B-cell-depleted T cells, or T cells provided the cDNA or gDNA that made up the material.

In the authors' methods: Amplification of reference gene primers provided the estimated nucleated cell counts. Clones were read by immunoSEQ multiplex PCR, and TCRdb kept only the in-frame ones, dropping some. The V and J calls and clone size were taken over from that table, and D and trimming were inferred from the DNA. The profile shows roughly 200,000 clones, 70% to 90% of them singletons. V lost 0 bases and J 14 bases, leaving 13 bases between the germline ends. CDR3 length equals 12 residues. The rearrangement uses TRBV12-3 or TRBV12-4 and TRBJ1-2; D gene ambiguous. Sequenced: peripheral blood. The origin of this receptor is a human donor with active or convalescent COVID-19. The donor label of this sample is uncertain. The CDR3 DNA follows: TGTGCCAGCAGTTTAGCAGCCTTACCTGTGACCTTC. Protein product: CASSLAALPVTF.